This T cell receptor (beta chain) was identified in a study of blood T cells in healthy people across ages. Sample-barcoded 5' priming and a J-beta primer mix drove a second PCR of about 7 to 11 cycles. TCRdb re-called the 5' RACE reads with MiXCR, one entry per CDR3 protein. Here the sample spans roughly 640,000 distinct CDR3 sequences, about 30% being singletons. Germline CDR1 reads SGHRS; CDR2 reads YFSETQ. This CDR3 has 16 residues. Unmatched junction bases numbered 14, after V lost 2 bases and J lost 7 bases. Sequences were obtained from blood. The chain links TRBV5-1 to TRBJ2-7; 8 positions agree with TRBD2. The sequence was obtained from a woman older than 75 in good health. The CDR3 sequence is CASSFGAGVSSGEQYF. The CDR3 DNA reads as TGCGCCAGCAGCTTCGGAGCGGGGGTTAGTAGTGGGGAGCAGTACTTC.